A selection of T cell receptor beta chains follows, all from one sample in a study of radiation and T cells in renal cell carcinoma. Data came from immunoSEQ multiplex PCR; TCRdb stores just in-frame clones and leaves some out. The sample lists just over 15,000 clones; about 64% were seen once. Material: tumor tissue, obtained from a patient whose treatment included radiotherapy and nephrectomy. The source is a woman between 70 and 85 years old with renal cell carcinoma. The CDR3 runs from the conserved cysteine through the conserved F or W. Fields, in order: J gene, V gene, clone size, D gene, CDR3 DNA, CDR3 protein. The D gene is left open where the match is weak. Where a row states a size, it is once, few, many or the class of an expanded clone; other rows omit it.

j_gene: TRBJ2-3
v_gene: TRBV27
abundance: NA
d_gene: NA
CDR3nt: TGTGCCAGCAGTTCCAGGGGATTGGGCACAGATACGCAGTATTTT
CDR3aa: CASSSRGLGTDTQYF

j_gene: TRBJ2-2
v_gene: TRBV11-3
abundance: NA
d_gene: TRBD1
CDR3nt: TGTGCCAGCAGCCTCGGACAGGGGGCGATCGGGGAGCTGTTTTTT
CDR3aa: CASSLGQGAIGELFF

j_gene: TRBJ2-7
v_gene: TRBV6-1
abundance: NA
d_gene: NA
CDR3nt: TGTGCCAGCAGTGAAGCGCTCCGGACAGTTCTCTCCTACGAGCAGTACTTC
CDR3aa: CASSEALRTVLSYEQYF

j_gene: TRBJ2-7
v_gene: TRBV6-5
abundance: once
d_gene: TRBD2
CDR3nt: TGTGCCAGCAGATTCCCGGGGGGCTACGAGCAGTACTTC
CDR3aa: CASRFPGGYEQYF

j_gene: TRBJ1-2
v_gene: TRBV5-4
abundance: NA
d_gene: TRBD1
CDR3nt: TGTGCCAGCAGGCGGGACAGGGGATCCTATGGCTACACCTTC
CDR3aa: CASRRDRGSYGYTF

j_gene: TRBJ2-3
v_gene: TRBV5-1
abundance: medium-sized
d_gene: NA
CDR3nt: TGCGCCAGCAGCTTTGGGACGTATCAGGGTACGCAGTATTTT
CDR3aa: CASSFGTYQGTQYF

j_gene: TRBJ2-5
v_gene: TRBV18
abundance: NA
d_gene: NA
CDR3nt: TGTGCCAGCCGAAATGGGGACTTCCAGACCCAGTACTTC
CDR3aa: CASRNGDFQTQYF

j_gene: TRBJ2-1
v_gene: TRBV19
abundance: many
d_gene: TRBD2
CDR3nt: TGTGCCAGTACCGCCGGGACTAGCTATTACAATGAGCAGTTCTTC
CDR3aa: CASTAGTSYYNEQFF

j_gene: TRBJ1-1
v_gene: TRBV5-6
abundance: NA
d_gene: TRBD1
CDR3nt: TGTGCCAGCAGCTGGGCAGGGGGTGTTCGAGAAACCGAAGCTTTCTTT
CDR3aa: CASSWAGGVRETEAFF

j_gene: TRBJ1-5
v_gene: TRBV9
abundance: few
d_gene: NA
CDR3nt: TGTGCCAGCAGCGCCGAGGTGAATCAGCCCCAGCATTTT
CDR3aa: CASSAEVNQPQHF

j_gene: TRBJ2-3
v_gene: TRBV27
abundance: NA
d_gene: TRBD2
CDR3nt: TGTGCCAGCACTCCCATGAGCGGGAGTAGGAATACGCAGTATTTT
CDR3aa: CASTPMSGSRNTQYF

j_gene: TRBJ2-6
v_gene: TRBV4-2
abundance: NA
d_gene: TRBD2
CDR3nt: TGTGCCAGCAGCCAAGAATATCCTAGCGGGGGGTTCCTTTCTGGGGCCAACGTCCTGACTTTC
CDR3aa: CASSQEYPSGGFLSGANVLTF

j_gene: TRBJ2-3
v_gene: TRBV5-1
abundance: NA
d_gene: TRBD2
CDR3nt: TGCGCCAGCAGCTTGGGGGCTAGCGGGAGCACAGATACGCAGTATTTT
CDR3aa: CASSLGASGSTDTQYF

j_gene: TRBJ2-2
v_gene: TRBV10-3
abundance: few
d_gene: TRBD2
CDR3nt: TGTGCCACCCATAGCGGGGGGACCGGGGAGCTGTTTTTT
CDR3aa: CATHSGGTGELFF

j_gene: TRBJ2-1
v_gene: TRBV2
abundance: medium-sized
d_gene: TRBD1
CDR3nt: TGTGCCAGCTGGACAGGGGCCTACAATGAGCAGTTCTTC
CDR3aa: CASWTGAYNEQFF

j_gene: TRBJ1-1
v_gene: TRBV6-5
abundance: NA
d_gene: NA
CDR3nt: TGTGCCAGCAGTTACCACAGGGAGAACACTGAAGCTTTCTTT
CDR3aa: CASSYHRENTEAFF

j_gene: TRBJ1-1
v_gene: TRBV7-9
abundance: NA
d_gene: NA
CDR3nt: TGTGCCAGCAGCTCGGGTTTGGGCGCTGAAGCTTTCTTT
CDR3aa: CASSSGLGAEAFF

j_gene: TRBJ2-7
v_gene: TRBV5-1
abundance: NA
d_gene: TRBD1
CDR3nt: TGCGCCAGCAGCTCCGGGACAGAGGCCTACGAGCAGTACTTC
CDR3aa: CASSSGTEAYEQYF

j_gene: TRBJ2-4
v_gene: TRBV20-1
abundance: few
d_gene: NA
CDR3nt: TGCAGTGCTAGTATCTTAAACATTCAGTACTTC
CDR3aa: CSASILNIQYF

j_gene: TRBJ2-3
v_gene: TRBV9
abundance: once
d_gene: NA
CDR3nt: TGTGCCAGCGGAGAGCTGGATACGCAGTATTTT
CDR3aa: CASGELDTQYF

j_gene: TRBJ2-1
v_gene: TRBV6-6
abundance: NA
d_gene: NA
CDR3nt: TGTGCCAGCAACGAGGGGATCAATGAGCAGTTCTTC
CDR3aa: CASNEGINEQFF

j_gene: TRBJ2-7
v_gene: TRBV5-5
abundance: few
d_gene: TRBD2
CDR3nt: TGTGCCAGCAGCCTATTACTAGCGGGGGCAACCTACGAGCAGTACTTC
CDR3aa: CASSLLLAGATYEQYF

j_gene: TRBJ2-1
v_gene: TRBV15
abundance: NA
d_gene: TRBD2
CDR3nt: TGTGCCACCAGCAGAGAACCGCCGGGACTACCTAACAATGAGCAGTTCTTC
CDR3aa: CATSREPPGLPNNEQFF

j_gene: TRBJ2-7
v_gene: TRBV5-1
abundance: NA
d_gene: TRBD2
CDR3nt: TGCGCCAGCAGCTTGGGAGCGGGAGGACCCTACGAGCAGTACTTC
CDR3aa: CASSLGAGGPYEQYF

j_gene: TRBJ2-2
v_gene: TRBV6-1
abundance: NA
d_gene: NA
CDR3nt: TGTGCCAGCAGTCCGGACCGTACGAACACCGGGGAGCTGTTTTTT
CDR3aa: CASSPDRTNTGELFF

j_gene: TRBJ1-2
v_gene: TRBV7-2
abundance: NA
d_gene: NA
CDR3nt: TGTGCCAGCAGCTTAGAGGTGGCAGCCCGATATGGCTACACCTTC
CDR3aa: CASSLEVAARYGYTF

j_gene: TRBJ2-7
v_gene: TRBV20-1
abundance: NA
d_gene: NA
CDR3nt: TGCAGTGCTAGTGGGCACTACGAGCAGTACTTC
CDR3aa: CSASGHYEQYF

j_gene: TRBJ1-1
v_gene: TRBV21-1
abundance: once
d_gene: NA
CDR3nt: TGTGCCAGCAGCCTTAAATGGGGGGTTCCCACTGAAGCTTTCTTT
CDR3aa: CASSLKWGVPTEAFF

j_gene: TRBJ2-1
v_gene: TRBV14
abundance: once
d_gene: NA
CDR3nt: TGTGCCAGCAGCCAATCGTCTTACAATGAGCAGTTCTTC
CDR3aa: CASSQSSYNEQFF

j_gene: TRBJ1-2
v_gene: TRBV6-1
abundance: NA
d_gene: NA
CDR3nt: TGTGCCAGCAGGCAGAAGGGAGGTTTGGACTATGGCTACACCTTC
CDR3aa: CASRQKGGLDYGYTF

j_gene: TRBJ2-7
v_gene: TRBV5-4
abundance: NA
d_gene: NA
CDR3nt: TGTGCCAGCAGCTTGGGATACGAGCAGTACTTC
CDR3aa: CASSLGYEQYF

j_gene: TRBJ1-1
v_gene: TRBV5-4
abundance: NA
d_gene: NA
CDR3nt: TGTGCCAGCAGCGGGGTCGGGAGGACAGCGATAATGAACACTGAAGCTTTCTTT
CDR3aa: CASSGVGRTAIMNTEAFF

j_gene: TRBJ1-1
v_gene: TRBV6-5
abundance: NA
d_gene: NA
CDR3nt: TGTGCCAGCAGTTACTCGCCTGGCCAGAACACTGAAGCTTTCTTT
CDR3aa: CASSYSPGQNTEAFF

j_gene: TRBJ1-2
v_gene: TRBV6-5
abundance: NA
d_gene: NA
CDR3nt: TGTGCCAGTCGCGGCACTAACTATGGCTACACCTTC
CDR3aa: CASRGTNYGYTF

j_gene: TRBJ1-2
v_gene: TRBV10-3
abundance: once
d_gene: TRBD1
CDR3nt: TGTGCCATCAGTTGGACAGGAGAAGGAGGCTACACCTTC
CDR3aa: CAISWTGEGGYTF

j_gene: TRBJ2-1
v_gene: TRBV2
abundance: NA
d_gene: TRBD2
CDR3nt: TGTGCCAGCACAACGGGGGGGTACAATGAGCAGTTCTTC
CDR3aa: CASTTGGYNEQFF

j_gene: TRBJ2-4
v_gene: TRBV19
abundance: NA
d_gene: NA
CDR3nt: TGTGCCAGTAGTACGGTGGGGGCCAAAAACATTCAGTACTTC
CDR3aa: CASSTVGAKNIQYF

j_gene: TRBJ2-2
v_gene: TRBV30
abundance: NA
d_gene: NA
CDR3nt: TGTGCCTGGAAATGGGGGGCTTCCGGGGAGCTGTTTTTT
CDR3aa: CAWKWGASGELFF

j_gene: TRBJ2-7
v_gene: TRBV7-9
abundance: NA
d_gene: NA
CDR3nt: TGTGCCAGCAGTTCTACAGGGCGAGAGCAGTACTTC
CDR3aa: CASSSTGREQYF

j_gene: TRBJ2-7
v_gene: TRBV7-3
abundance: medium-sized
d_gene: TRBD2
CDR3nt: TGTGCCAGCAGCCCCGGGGAAGCGGGAGGCTACGAGCAGTACTTC
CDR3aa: CASSPGEAGGYEQYF

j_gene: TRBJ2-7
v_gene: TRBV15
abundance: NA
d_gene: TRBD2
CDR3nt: TGTGCCACCAGCAGACGGACTAGCGGGAGCGAGCAGTACTTC
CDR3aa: CATSRRTSGSEQYF

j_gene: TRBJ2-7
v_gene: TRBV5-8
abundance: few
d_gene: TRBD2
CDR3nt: TGTGCCAGCAGCTTGACTAGCGGGAGTCCCCACGAGCAGTACTTC
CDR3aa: CASSLTSGSPHEQYF

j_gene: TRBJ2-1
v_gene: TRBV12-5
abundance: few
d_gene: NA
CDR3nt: TGTGCTAGTGGGCAAACGTACAATGAGCAGTTCTTC
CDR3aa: CASGQTYNEQFF

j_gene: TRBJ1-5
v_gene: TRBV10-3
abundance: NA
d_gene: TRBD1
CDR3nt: TGTGCCACTGTAGCACAGGGGGACCAGCCCCAGCATTTT
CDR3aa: CATVAQGDQPQHF

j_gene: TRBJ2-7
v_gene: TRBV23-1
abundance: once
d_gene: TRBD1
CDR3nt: TGCGCCAGCAGTCTCAACGAGGGACAGGGGCCTTCCTACGAGCAGTACTTC
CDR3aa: CASSLNEGQGPSYEQYF

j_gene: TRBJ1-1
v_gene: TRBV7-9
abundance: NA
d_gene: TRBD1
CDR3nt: TGTGCCAGCAGCTCCCCCGACAGGGGGAGCACTGAAGCTTTCTTT
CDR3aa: CASSSPDRGSTEAFF

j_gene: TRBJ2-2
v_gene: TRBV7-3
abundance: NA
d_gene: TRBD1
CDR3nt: TGTGCCAGCAGCCAAGGCCCGGACAGGATAAACACCGGGGAGCTGTTTTTT
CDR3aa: CASSQGPDRINTGELFF